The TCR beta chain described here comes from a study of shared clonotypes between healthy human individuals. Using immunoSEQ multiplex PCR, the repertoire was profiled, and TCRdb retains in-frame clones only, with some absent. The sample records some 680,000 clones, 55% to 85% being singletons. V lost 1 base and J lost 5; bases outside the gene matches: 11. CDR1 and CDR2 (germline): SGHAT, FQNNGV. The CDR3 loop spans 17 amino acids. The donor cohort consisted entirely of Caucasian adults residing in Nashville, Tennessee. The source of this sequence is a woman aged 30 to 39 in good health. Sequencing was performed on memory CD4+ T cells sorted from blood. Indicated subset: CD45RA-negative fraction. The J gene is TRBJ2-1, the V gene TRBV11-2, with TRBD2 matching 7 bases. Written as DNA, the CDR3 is TGTGCCAGCAGCTTAGGCCTCGGGGGGAGTCAAAACAATGAGCAGTTCTTC. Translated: CASSLGLGGSQNNEQFF.